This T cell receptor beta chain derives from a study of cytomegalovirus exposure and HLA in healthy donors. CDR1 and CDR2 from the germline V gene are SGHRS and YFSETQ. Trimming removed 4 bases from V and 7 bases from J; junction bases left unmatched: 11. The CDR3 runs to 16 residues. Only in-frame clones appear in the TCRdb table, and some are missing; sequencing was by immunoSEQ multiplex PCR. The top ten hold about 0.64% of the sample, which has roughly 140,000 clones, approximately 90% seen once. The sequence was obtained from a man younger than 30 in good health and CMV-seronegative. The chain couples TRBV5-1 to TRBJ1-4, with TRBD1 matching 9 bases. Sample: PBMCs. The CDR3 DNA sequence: TGCGCCAGCAGCCCAAGAGGGGACAGGGAGAGTGAAAAACTGTTTTTT. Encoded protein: CASSPRGDRESEKLFF.